These T cell receptor beta chains were read from a single sample in a study of PD-L1 blockade in urothelial cancer. This table comes from immunoSEQ multiplex PCR, and its TCRdb copy is limited to in-frame clones, with some not included. The sample yields some 67,000 clones, approximately 91% seen once. Sequenced material: PBMCs, taken around atezolizumab (anti-PD-L1) treatment. All receptors come from a man between 60 and 75 years old with urothelial cancer. Both conserved end residues are part of each CDR3. D genes are given only for firm matches. Some rows have no size entry. The others give once, few or many, or a class for an expanded clone.

>NA|NA|TRBV5-1|TRBJ1-2
CASSLGNSNYGYTF
TGCGCCAGCAGCTTGGGAAACAGTAACTATGGCTACACCTTC
>once|TRBD1|TRBV6-1|TRBJ2-7
CASGKNRGPYEQYF
TGTGCCAGCGGAAAGAACAGGGGCCCCTACGAGCAGTACTTC
>NA|NA|TRBV5-4|TRBJ1-1
CASRIVGGNTEAFF
TGTGCCAGCAGGATAGTAGGAGGGAACACTGAAGCTTTCTTT
>NA|NA|TRBV19|TRBJ1-5
CASRRGGQPQHF
TGTGCCAGCAGGAGGGGTGGACAGCCCCAGCATTTT
>NA|NA|TRBV5-4|TRBJ1-4
CASSLATGIEKLFF
TGTGCCAGCAGCTTGGCAACAGGGATTGAAAAACTGTTTTTT
>NA|TRBD2|TRBV5-1|TRBJ2-3
CASSPRGALTDTQYF
TGCGCCAGCAGCCCGCGGGGGGCTCTCACAGATACGCAGTATTTT
>NA|NA|TRBV19|TRBJ1-5
CASSMTEYSNQPQHF
TGTGCCAGTAGTATGACAGAATATAGCAATCAGCCCCAGCATTTT
>NA|TRBD1|TRBV18|TRBJ2-7
CASSPAFVDRGLGEQYF
TGTGCCAGCTCACCTGCCTTTGTGGACAGGGGGTTGGGGGAGCAGTACTTC
>NA|TRBD2|TRBV6-6|TRBJ2-2
CASSYPSGPTGELFF
TGTGCCAGCAGTTACCCTAGCGGACCAACCGGGGAGCTGTTTTTT
>NA|TRBD2|TRBV7-8|TRBJ2-2
CASSSTRGRLAGVSPQTGELFF
TGTGCCAGCAGCTCAACCCGGGGAAGACTAGCGGGAGTTAGCCCCCAGACCGGGGAGCTGTTTTTT
>NA|NA|TRBV2|TRBJ2-7
CASSERGLSHNEQYF
TGTGCCAGCAGTGAAAGGGGACTTTCGCACAACGAGCAGTACTTC
>NA|TRBD2|TRBV5-1|TRBJ2-7
CASHREGVGYEQYF
TGCGCCAGCCACCGGGAGGGGGTTGGATACGAGCAGTACTTC
>NA|TRBD2|TRBV4-1|TRBJ2-2
CASSQVWGGPPNTGELFF
TGCGCCAGCAGCCAAGTCTGGGGGGGACCTCCGAACACCGGGGAGCTGTTTTTT
>NA|NA|TRBV7-9|TRBJ2-7
CASSLPGAYEQYF
TGTGCCAGCAGCTTACCGGGAGCCTACGAGCAGTACTTC
>once|TRBD1|TRBV11-2|TRBJ1-3
CASSLVEGTGPSGNTIYF
TGTGCCAGCAGCTTAGTCGAGGGGACAGGGCCCTCTGGAAACACCATATATTTT
>once|TRBD1|TRBV30|TRBJ1-2
CAWSGIDRGEGYTF
TGTGCCTGGAGCGGAATCGACAGGGGCGAGGGCTACACCTTC
>NA|NA|TRBV4-1|TRBJ2-3
CASSQIGGGTQYF
TGCGCCAGCAGCCAGATAGGAGGTGGTACGCAGTATTTT
>NA|TRBD1|TRBV10-3|TRBJ1-5
CAISEGQGAPNQPQHF
TGTGCCATCAGTGAGGGACAGGGGGCCCCTAATCAGCCCCAGCATTTT
>NA|NA|TRBV18|TRBJ1-5
CASSDSSAGIQPQHF
TGTGCCAGCTCAGACAGCTCCGCGGGGATTCAGCCCCAGCATTTT
>NA|NA|TRBV7-9|TRBJ2-7
CASSVDPGHSHEQYF
TGTGCCAGCAGCGTCGACCCGGGACATTCCCACGAGCAGTACTTC
>NA|TRBD2|TRBV5-1|TRBJ2-2
CASSSQPTSGGASRTGELFF
TGCGCCAGCAGCTCCCAACCGACTAGCGGGGGGGCCTCGCGCACCGGGGAGCTGTTTTTT
>NA|TRBD1|TRBV5-4|TRBJ2-7
CASSRDSYEQYF
TGTGCCAGCAGCAGGGACAGCTACGAGCAGTACTTC
>NA|TRBD1|TRBV5-4|TRBJ2-3
CASRVTGTGQADF
TGTGCCAGCAGGGTCACCGGGACAGGGCAGGCGGATTTT
>once|NA|TRBV28|TRBJ1-1
CASSFSMNTEAFF
TGTGCCAGCAGTTTTTCTATGAACACTGAAGCTTTCTTT
>few|TRBD2|TRBV18|TRBJ2-7
CASSPTSGGAYEQYF
TGTGCCAGCTCACCGACTAGCGGGGGGGCCTACGAGCAGTACTTC
>NA|TRBD1|TRBV2|TRBJ2-7
CASYHPGGADEQYF
TGTGCCAGTTATCATCCAGGGGGCGCGGACGAGCAGTACTTC
>NA|TRBD2|TRBV10-1|TRBJ2-3
CASSVTSPTDTQYF
TGCGCCAGCAGTGTGACTAGCCCCACAGATACGCAGTATTTT